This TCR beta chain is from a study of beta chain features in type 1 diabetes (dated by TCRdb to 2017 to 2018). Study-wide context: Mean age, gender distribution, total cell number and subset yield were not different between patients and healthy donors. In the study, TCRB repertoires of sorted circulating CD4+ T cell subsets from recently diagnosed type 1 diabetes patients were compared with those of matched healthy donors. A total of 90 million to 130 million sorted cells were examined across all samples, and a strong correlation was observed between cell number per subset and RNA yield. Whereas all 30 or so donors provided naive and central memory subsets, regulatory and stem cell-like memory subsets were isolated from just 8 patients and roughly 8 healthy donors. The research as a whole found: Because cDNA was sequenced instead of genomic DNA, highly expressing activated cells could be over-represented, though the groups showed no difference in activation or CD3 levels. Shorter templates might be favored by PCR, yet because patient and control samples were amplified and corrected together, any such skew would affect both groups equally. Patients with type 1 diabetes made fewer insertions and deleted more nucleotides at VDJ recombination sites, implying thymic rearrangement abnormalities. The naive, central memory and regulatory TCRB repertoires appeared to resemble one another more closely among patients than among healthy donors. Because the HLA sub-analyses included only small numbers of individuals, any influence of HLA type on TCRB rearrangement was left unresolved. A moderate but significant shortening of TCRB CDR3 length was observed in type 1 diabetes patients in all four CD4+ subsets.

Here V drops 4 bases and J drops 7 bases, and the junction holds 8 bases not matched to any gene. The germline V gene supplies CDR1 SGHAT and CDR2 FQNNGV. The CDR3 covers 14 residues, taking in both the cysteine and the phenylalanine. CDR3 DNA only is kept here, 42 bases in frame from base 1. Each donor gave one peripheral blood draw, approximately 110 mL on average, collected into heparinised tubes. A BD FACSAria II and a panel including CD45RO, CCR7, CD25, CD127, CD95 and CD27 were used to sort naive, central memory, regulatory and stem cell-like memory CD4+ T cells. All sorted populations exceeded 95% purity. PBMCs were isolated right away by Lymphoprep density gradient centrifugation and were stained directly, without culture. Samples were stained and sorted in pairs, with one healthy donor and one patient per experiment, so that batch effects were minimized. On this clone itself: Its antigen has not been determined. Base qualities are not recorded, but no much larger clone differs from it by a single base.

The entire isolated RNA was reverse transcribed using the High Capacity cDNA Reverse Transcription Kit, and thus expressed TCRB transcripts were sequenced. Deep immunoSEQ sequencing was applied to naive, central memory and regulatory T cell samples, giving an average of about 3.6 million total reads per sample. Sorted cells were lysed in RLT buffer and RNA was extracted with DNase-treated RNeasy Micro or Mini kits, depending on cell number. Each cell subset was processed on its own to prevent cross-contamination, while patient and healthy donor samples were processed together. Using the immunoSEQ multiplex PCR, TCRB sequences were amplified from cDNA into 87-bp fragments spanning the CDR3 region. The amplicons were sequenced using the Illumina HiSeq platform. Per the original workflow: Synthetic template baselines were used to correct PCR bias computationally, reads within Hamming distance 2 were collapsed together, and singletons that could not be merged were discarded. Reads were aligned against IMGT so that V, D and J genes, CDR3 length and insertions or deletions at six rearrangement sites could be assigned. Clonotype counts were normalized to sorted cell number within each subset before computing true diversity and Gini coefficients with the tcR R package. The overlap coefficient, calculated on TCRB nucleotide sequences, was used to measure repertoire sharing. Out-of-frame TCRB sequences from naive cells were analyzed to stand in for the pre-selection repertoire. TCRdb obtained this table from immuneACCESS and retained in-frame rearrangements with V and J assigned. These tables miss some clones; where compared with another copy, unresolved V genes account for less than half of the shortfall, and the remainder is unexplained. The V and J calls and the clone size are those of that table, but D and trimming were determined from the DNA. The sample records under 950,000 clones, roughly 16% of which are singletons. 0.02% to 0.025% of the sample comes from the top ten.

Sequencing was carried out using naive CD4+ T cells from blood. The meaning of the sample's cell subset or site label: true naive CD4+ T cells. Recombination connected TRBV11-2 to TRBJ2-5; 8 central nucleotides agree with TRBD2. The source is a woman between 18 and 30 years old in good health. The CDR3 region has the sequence CASSSSGRGGTQYF. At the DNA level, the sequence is TGTGCCAGCAGCTCTAGCGGGCGAGGGGGGACCCAGTACTTC.